The next 25 T cell receptor beta chains were all read from a single sample in a study of T-cell memory formation after mild COVID-19 (dated by TCRdb to the early 2020s). Library preparation used 5' RACE. The sample was run on an Illumina NovaSeq 6000. In-frame beta chains were kept once TCRdb had trimmed the public reads at Q25 with fastp and called clones with MiXCR. Merged by CDR3 protein, the rows form single entries marked with the most common genes and DNA. The sample data list 450,000 or so distinct CDR3 sequences, and roughly 25% of these were observed just once. The ten largest clones add up to about 12% of the sample. The sample comprised PBMCs or a T cell subset sorted from them (not recorded which). The receptors originated from an adult woman who had mild COVID-19 (a few samples of this study predate the infection). The sample titles of this study are shuffled in the database, so cell type and time point are left out; the donor was told from shared clones.

The V call is TRBV12-3 or TRBV12-4, the J call TRBJ2-4; the D gene is possibly TRBD2 (5 bases). Trimming removed 3 bases from V and 0 bases from J, with 9 bases in between. The CDR3 loop spans 15 amino acids. The CDR3 DNA is TGTGCCAGCAGTTTTGGGAGTTTAGCCAAAAACATTCAGTACTTC. Translating it yields CASSFGSLAKNIQYF.

This clonotype was detected only a few times. The V gene is TRBV12-3 or TRBV12-4, the J gene TRBJ1-2, with TRBD1 as a possible D gene (6 bases). This CDR3 contains 13 residues. V shed 2 bases and J shed 6 bases, with 10 bases lying between them. The CDR3 coding sequence is TGTGCCAGCAGTTTATACAGGGAGGATGGCTACACCTTC. Translated: CASSLYREDGYTF.

This clonotype occurred many times. This chain's CDR3 is CASSSSNWDGKSPLHF. DNA for the CDR3: TGCGCCAGCAGCTCTTCGAACTGGGATGGCAAGTCACCCCTCCACTTT. The chain employs TRBV5-1 and TRBJ1-6; D unresolved. The germline gives CDR1 SGHRS, CDR2 YFSETQ. This CDR3 contains 16 residues. V was pared by 3 bases and J by 10 bases, with 20 bases between.

The chain couples TRBV7-9 to TRBJ2-1; perhaps TRBD2 as D (6 bases). The V end lost 7 bases, the J end lost 4 bases, and 20 bases lay between the germline ends. CDR1 is SEHNR, CDR2 FQNEAQ, per germline (reference sequence). This CDR3 has 16 amino acids. The CDR3 is CASTPTEGRQYNEQFF. The CDR3 DNA reads TGTGCCAGCACTCCGACGGAGGGACGGCAGTACAATGAGCAGTTCTTC.

This clonotype was detected only a few times. Compared with germline, one end of the junction differs, possibly owing to a read error. The rearrangement links TRBV6-5 to TRBJ1-2; D perhaps matches TRBD1 (5 bases). The CDR3 runs 17 residues. Germline CDR1 and CDR2: MNHEY and SVGAGI. Here the CDR3 reads CASSNSRQLRGNYGYTF. The CDR3 DNA sequence: TGTGCCAGCAGTAACTCTAGGCAGCTCCGGGGGAACTATGGCTACACCTTC.

This clonotype was seen many times. This sequence joins TRBV12-3 or TRBV12-4 and TRBJ2-7; D is uncertain. Trimming removed 5 bases from V and 4 bases from J, with 9 bases in between. The CDR3 has 12 amino acids. The CDR3 nucleotides are TGTGCCAGCAGTGAGATCGGGTACGAGCAGTACTTC. Its protein product is CASSEIGYEQYF.

V is TRBV12-3 or TRBV12-4 and J is TRBJ2-1, with D unresolved. The CDR3 contains 14 residues. V lost 2 bases to trimming and J lost 0 bases, with 5 bases between them. The CDR3 nucleotides are TGTGCCAGCAGTTTAATCCCCTCCTACAATGAGCAGTTCTTC. Its translation: CASSLIPSYNEQFF.

The chain joins TRBV7-2 to TRBJ2-7; either TRBD1 or TRBD2 may fit D (5 bases each). Germline V CDR1 and CDR2: SGHTA, FQGNSA. The V end lost 5 bases, the J end lost 4 bases, and 12 bases lay between the germline ends. The CDR3 totals 13 residues. CDR3 sequence reads: CASSHGTTYEQYF. Written as DNA, the CDR3 is TGTGCCAGCAGCCACGGGACGACGTACGAGCAGTACTTC.

V and J are TRBV9 and TRBJ2-1, with D maybe TRBD1 (6 bases). This CDR3 is 16 amino acids long. V lost 0 bases and J 7 bases, leaving 17 bases between the germline ends. CDR1 and CDR2 (germline): SGDLS, YYNGEE. In DNA, the CDR3 is TGTGCCAGCAGCGTAGCCGTACAGGGTGCCGCAAATGAGCAGTTCTTC. Translating it yields CASSVAVQGAANEQFF.

The chain uses TRBV6-6 and TRBJ2-1, with D perhaps TRBD2 (6 bases). There are 16 residues in the CDR3. Germline V gene lookup returns CDR1 MNHNY and CDR2 SVGAGI (reference sequence). Trimming took 6 bases from V and 10 from J, leaving 25 bases between them. The chain's CDR3 is CASRFRDSANEIEQFF. CDR3 nucleotide sequence: TGTGCCAGCAGATTTCGGGACTCCGCCAACGAGATAGAGCAGTTCTTC.

The rearrangement links TRBV7-2 to TRBJ2-3; 12 bases align to TRBD2. Unmatched junction bases numbered 3, after V lost 3 bases and J lost 5 bases. In germline, CDR1 is SGHTA, CDR2 FQGNSA. CDR3 length: 15 residues. For the CDR3, the DNA is TGTGCCAGCAGCTTGGGACTAGCGGGTTTAGATACGCAGTATTTT. Translated: CASSLGLAGLDTQYF.

The gene calls are TRBV10-2 and TRBJ2-5; tentative D call: TRBD2 (6 bases). From germline, CDR1 is WSHSY and CDR2 SAAADI. The V end was cut by 8 bases, the J end by 5 bases, with 18 bases between. CDR3 length: 14 residues. The chain's CDR3 is CASLSGGAGETQYF. As DNA, the CDR3 is TGCGCCAGCCTGAGCGGAGGGGCTGGGGAGACCCAGTACTTC.

This clonotype has a handful of counts. The chain carries TRBV3-1 and TRBJ2-7; maybe TRBD2 (7 bases). V lost 5 bases and J lost 2, with 19 bases in between. This CDR3 spans 16 amino acids. Per germline, CDR1 LGHDT and CDR2 YNNKEL (reference sequence). The CDR3 sequence: CASSVTYTGGPYEQYF. The CDR3 DNA reads TGTGCCAGCAGCGTCACATACACGGGGGGCCCCTACGAGCAGTACTTC.

This chain joins TRBV6-5 and TRBJ2-1, with D unresolved. Trimming took off 2 bases at V and 0 bases at J, with 8 bases between the two ends. Looked up from germline, CDR1 is MNHEY and CDR2 is SVGAGI. The CDR3 runs to 15 residues. This chain's CDR3 is CASSYLPSSYNEQFF. In DNA form, the CDR3 reads TGTGCCAGCAGTTACCTCCCCAGCTCCTACAATGAGCAGTTCTTC.

This clonotype was detected once. The chain joins TRBV19 to TRBJ2-7; the match to TRBD2 covers 9 bases. CDR3 size: 15 residues. V shed 2 bases, J shed 0 bases, and the junction held 2 bases outside the gene matches. From germline, CDR1 is LNHDA and CDR2 SQIVND (reference sequence). Here the CDR3 reads CASSITSGHSYEQYF. Written as DNA, the CDR3 is TGTGCCAGTAGTATAACTAGCGGGCACTCCTACGAGCAGTACTTC. Combining the CDR3 with reference TRBV19 and TRBJ2-7 gives the whole variable domain DGGITQSPKYLFRKEGQNVTLSCEQNLNHDAMYWYRQDPGQGLRLIYYSQIVNDFQKGDIAEGYSVSREKKESFPLTVTSAQKNPTAFYLCASSITSGHSYEQYFGPGTRLTVT.

This chain joins TRBV7-8 and TRBJ2-3, with TRBD2 matching 11 bases. Germline V gene lookup returns CDR1 SGHVS and CDR2 FQNEAQ. The CDR3 has 16 residues. V was clipped by 3 bases and J by 5 bases; unmatched bases: 7. The chain's CDR3 is CASSLGSGRARDTQYF. Here the CDR3 DNA reads TGTGCCAGCAGCTTGGGTAGCGGGAGGGCCAGAGATACGCAGTATTTT.

This chain connects TRBV27 to TRBJ2-7; 9 nucleotides line up with TRBD1. This CDR3 is built from 16 residues. The germline gives CDR1 MNHEY, CDR2 SMNVEV (reference sequence). Trimming at V came to 5 bases and at J to 5 bases, leaving 13 bases not matched to a gene. The CDR3 DNA reads TGTGCCAGCAGTCCCGCCCAAACAGGGGGCGCGGACGAGCAGTACTTC. Amino acids: CASSPAQTGGADEQYF.

This clonotype turned up a few times. V is TRBV2 and J is TRBJ2-4; the match to TRBD1 covers 11 bases. Germline values: CDR1 SNHLY, CDR2 FYNNEI. J lost 14 bases, V lost 2 bases, and 8 bases had no gene match. The CDR3 is 14 residues long. The CDR3 region is CASSESGTGGWEYF. The CDR3, as DNA: TGTGCCAGCAGTGAATCGGGGACAGGGGGATGGGAGTACTTC.

The chain combines TRBV6-2 or TRBV6-3 with TRBJ2-1, with 14 bases fitting TRBD2. Germline V CDR1 and CDR2: MNHEY, SVGEGT. The length of the CDR3 is 14 residues. Trimming removed 6 bases from V and 8 bases from J; junction bases left unmatched: 3. CDR3 in amino acids: CASRGLAGDYEQFF. In DNA, the CDR3 is TGTGCCAGCAGGGGACTAGCGGGAGACTATGAGCAGTTCTTC.

This clonotype came up a few times. The chain uses TRBV7-3 and TRBJ2-1; 7 bases fit TRBD2. V lost 5 bases, J lost 8 bases, and 3 bases stayed unmatched. This CDR3 comprises 12 residues. Germline loops: CDR1 SGHTA, CDR2 FQGTGA. In DNA, the CDR3 is TGTGCCAGCAGCGGGAGGGGCGATGAGCAGTTCTTC. Protein product: CASSGRGDEQFF.

The chain is built from TRBV4-3 and TRBJ2-3, with a weak D call TRBD2 (5 bases). The germline V gene has CDR1 LGHNA and CDR2 YSLEER. The germline V and J ends were trimmed by 4 bases and 4 bases, with 21 bases remaining between them. The CDR3 sequence is 17 residues long. As DNA, the CDR3 is TGCGCCAGCAGCCCACTTACCGTGTGGGAGCGCGCAGATACGCAGTATTTT. Its protein is CASSPLTVWERADTQYF.

This clonotype was seen at least ten times. The chain has TRBV20-1 and TRBJ2-5; D possibly corresponds to TRBD2 (6 bases). Germline CDR1 DFQATT, CDR2 SNEGSKA (reference sequence). The CDR3 consists of 14 residues. Trimming removed 0 bases at V and 5 bases at J, with 13 bases between. As DNA, the CDR3 is TGCAGTGCTAGAGACGGGGGTCTTTGGGAGACCCAGTACTTC. Its translation is CSARDGGLWETQYF.

The genes are TRBV7-9 and TRBJ2-1; TRBD2 matches at 13 bases. This CDR3 comprises 19 residues. J lost 4 bases, V lost 5 bases, and 14 bases had no gene match. Germline loops: CDR1 SEHNR, CDR2 FQNEAQ (reference sequence). The CDR3 nucleotides are TGTGCCAGCAGCCCGCACCCGGGGACTAGCGGGGCCGGATACAATGAGCAGTTCTTC. Translating it yields CASSPHPGTSGAGYNEQFF.

This clonotype was detected only a few times. The V gene is TRBV7-3, the J gene TRBJ2-3; D gene ambiguous. Trimming removed 5 bases from V and 0 bases from J, with 12 bases in between. Per the germline V gene, CDR1 is SGHTA and CDR2 is FQGTGA. CDR3 length: 15 residues. CDR3 loop: CASSPARTSTDTQYF. The CDR3 nucleotides are TGTGCCAGCAGCCCGGCGAGGACGAGCACAGATACGCAGTATTTT.

The chain carries TRBV14 and TRBJ1-2, with TRBD1 identical over 8 bases. The V and J ends lost 1 base and 4 bases, in that order; junction bases with no gene match: 5. Germline V gene lookup returns CDR1 SGHDN and CDR2 FVKESK. This CDR3 is 15 amino acids long. The CDR3 nucleotides read TGTGCCAGCAGCCAAGGGGCAGGGGGCCCCTATGGCTACACCTTC. It is translated as CASSQGAGGPYGYTF.